This is a list of T cell receptor beta chains from one sample in a study of blood T cell repertoires in COVID-19. Here immunoSEQ multiplex PCR was the method, and the copy in TCRdb shows in-frame clones only, minus some. The profile shows around 460,000 clones, over 85% of them singletons. The sequenced sample consisted of peripheral blood. These TCRs come from a man aged 18 to 29 with COVID-19, enrolled during active disease. Each CDR3 is given with its conserved first and last residue. Each record gives: V gene, clone size, D gene, J gene, CDR3 DNA, CDR3 protein. D genes are given only for firm matches. Expanded clones get a size class; other rows say once, few or many, or leave the size out.

V gene: TRBV19
clone size: .
D gene: TRBD1
J gene: TRBJ1-2
CDR3 DNA: TGTGCCAGTAGTATAGTACCCAACCTGAACATCCCGGACAGGGTCTATGGCTACACCTTC
CDR3 protein: CASSIVPNLNIPDRVYGYTF

V gene: TRBV11-3
clone size: .
D gene: TRBD2
J gene: TRBJ2-2
CDR3 DNA: TGTGCCAGCAGCCGTGGACTAGCGGGAAATATGGGGGAGCTGTTTTTT
CDR3 protein: CASSRGLAGNMGELFF

V gene: TRBV11-2
clone size: .
D gene: TRBD2
J gene: TRBJ2-2
CDR3 DNA: TGTGCCAGCCGAAAGCCGGGACTAGCCTCCGGGGAGCTGTTTTTT
CDR3 protein: CASRKPGLASGELFF

V gene: TRBV19
clone size: .
D gene: .
J gene: TRBJ2-2
CDR3 DNA: TGTGCCAGTAGTAGAGACGACACCGGGGAGCTGTTTTTT
CDR3 protein: CASSRDDTGELFF

V gene: TRBV15
clone size: .
D gene: .
J gene: TRBJ1-5
CDR3 DNA: TGTGCCACCAGCAGAGATGGCGGCAGCAATCAGCCCCAGCATTTT
CDR3 protein: CATSRDGGSNQPQHF

V gene: TRBV11-3
clone size: .
D gene: TRBD1
J gene: TRBJ2-7
CDR3 DNA: TGTGCCAGCAGCATGGACAGGGGCCACGAGCAGTACTTC
CDR3 protein: CASSMDRGHEQYF

V gene: TRBV7-9
clone size: .
D gene: TRBD2
J gene: TRBJ2-1
CDR3 DNA: TGTGCCAGCAGCTCACCGGGACTAGCGGGAGAGGAGCAGTTCTTC
CDR3 protein: CASSSPGLAGEEQFF

V gene: TRBV9
clone size: .
D gene: .
J gene: TRBJ2-1
CDR3 DNA: TGTGCCAGCAGCGTAGGTTCGTATGAGCAGTTCTTC
CDR3 protein: CASSVGSYEQFF

V gene: TRBV19
clone size: .
D gene: TRBD2
J gene: TRBJ2-3
CDR3 DNA: TGTGCCATCAGTAGTGGGGGGGGCACAGATACGCAGTATTTT
CDR3 protein: CAISSGGGTDTQYF

V gene: TRBV9
clone size: .
D gene: .
J gene: TRBJ1-5
CDR3 DNA: TGTGCCAGTTTACCGGGACACGGGAATGAGAATCAGCCCCAGCATTTT
CDR3 protein: CASLPGHGNENQPQHF

V gene: TRBV30
clone size: .
D gene: .
J gene: TRBJ1-5
CDR3 DNA: TGTGCCTGGAGCGAGGATAGCAATCAGCCCCAGCATTTT
CDR3 protein: CAWSEDSNQPQHF

V gene: TRBV7-2
clone size: once
D gene: .
J gene: TRBJ1-4
CDR3 DNA: TGTGCCAGCAGCTTAGGACTGCGACCTGCAACTAATGAAAAACTGTTTTTT
CDR3 protein: CASSLGLRPATNEKLFF

V gene: TRBV6-6
clone size: .
D gene: TRBD2
J gene: TRBJ2-3
CDR3 DNA: TGTGCCAGCAGTCGAAGGGAGACTAGCGCAGGAGATACGCAGTATTTT
CDR3 protein: CASSRRETSAGDTQYF

V gene: TRBV7-9
clone size: .
D gene: .
J gene: TRBJ2-3
CDR3 DNA: TGTGCCAGCAGCCCCAAGAGTACGCAGTATTTT
CDR3 protein: CASSPKSTQYF

V gene: TRBV5-1
clone size: .
D gene: .
J gene: TRBJ2-7
CDR3 DNA: TGCGCCAGCAGCTTGGGCCTGGGAGTGGACGAGCAGTACTTC
CDR3 protein: CASSLGLGVDEQYF

V gene: TRBV18
clone size: .
D gene: .
J gene: TRBJ1-1
CDR3 DNA: TGTGCCAGCTCACCATCTTCAGTCTCTGAAGCTTTCTTT
CDR3 protein: CASSPSSVSEAFF

V gene: TRBV5-1
clone size: .
D gene: .
J gene: TRBJ2-5
CDR3 DNA: TGCGCCAGCAGCTTATTCGGGGAGATTCAAGAGACCCAGTACTTC
CDR3 protein: CASSLFGEIQETQYF

V gene: TRBV6-5
clone size: .
D gene: .
J gene: TRBJ2-7
CDR3 DNA: TGTGCCAGCAGCCCGACAACCTCCTACGAGCAGTACTTC
CDR3 protein: CASSPTTSYEQYF

V gene: TRBV5-4
clone size: .
D gene: TRBD2
J gene: TRBJ2-1
CDR3 DNA: TGTGCCAGCAGCTTAAGCGGGAGTACTGAGCAGTTCTTC
CDR3 protein: CASSLSGSTEQFF

V gene: TRBV3-1/TRBV3-2
clone size: .
D gene: TRBD2
J gene: TRBJ2-1
CDR3 DNA: TGTGCCAGCAGCCGGACTAGCGGGGGGGCCTACAATGAGCAGTTCTTC
CDR3 protein: CASSRTSGGAYNEQFF

V gene: TRBV6-1
clone size: .
D gene: .
J gene: TRBJ1-1
CDR3 DNA: TGTGCCAGCAGTGAATTACCAGGGGCGAACACTGAAGCTTTCTTT
CDR3 protein: CASSELPGANTEAFF

V gene: TRBV15
clone size: .
D gene: TRBD1
J gene: TRBJ1-2
CDR3 DNA: TGTGCCACCACGGACAGGCCGAACTATGGCTACACCTTC
CDR3 protein: CATTDRPNYGYTF

V gene: TRBV27
clone size: .
D gene: .
J gene: TRBJ1-2
CDR3 DNA: TGTGCCAGCAGTTTAGGGGCGGAAAACTATGGCTACACCTTC
CDR3 protein: CASSLGAENYGYTF

V gene: TRBV7-2
clone size: .
D gene: .
J gene: TRBJ2-1
CDR3 DNA: TGTGCCAGCAGCTTAAGCTCGGCTAGCTCCTACAATGAGCAGTTCTTC
CDR3 protein: CASSLSSASSYNEQFF

V gene: TRBV10-2
clone size: .
D gene: .
J gene: TRBJ2-7
CDR3 DNA: TGCGCCAGCAGGGACACAGCCTACGAGCAGTACTTC
CDR3 protein: CASRDTAYEQYF

V gene: TRBV3-1/TRBV3-2
clone size: .
D gene: .
J gene: TRBJ1-3
CDR3 DNA: TGTGCCAGCAGCCAAGAGGGGGGGAACACCATATATTTT
CDR3 protein: CASSQEGGNTIYF

V gene: TRBV12-3/TRBV12-4
clone size: .
D gene: .
J gene: TRBJ2-2
CDR3 DNA: TGTGCCACCTCGGGATTCCCAGGCGGGGAGCTGTTTTTT
CDR3 protein: CATSGFPGGELFF

V gene: TRBV4-2
clone size: .
D gene: .
J gene: TRBJ2-3
CDR3 DNA: TGTGCCAGCAGCCAAGACCGGCTAGCGATCAATACGCAGTATTTT
CDR3 protein: CASSQDRLAINTQYF

V gene: TRBV5-1
clone size: .
D gene: TRBD2
J gene: TRBJ2-1
CDR3 DNA: TGCGCCAGCGGAGGACTAGTCTCCACCGATGAGCAGTTCTTC
CDR3 protein: CASGGLVSTDEQFF

V gene: TRBV5-1
clone size: .
D gene: .
J gene: TRBJ1-4
CDR3 DNA: TGCGCCAGCAGCGAGGAACGTAGTGAAAAACTGTTTTTT
CDR3 protein: CASSEERSEKLFF

V gene: TRBV5-6
clone size: .
D gene: TRBD1
J gene: TRBJ2-1
CDR3 DNA: TGTGCCAGCAGCTTTCGACGTACAGGGGGCTGGTACAATGAGCAGTTCTTC
CDR3 protein: CASSFRRTGGWYNEQFF

V gene: TRBV11-2
clone size: .
D gene: TRBD1
J gene: TRBJ2-3
CDR3 DNA: TGTGCCAGCAGCCCAACCCCGGGACAGAAGGCAGATACGCAGTATTTT
CDR3 protein: CASSPTPGQKADTQYF

V gene: TRBV2
clone size: .
D gene: TRBD2
J gene: TRBJ2-7
CDR3 DNA: TGTGCCAGCAGTGATCTTGGACTAGCGGGAGTGTACGAGCAGTACTTC
CDR3 protein: CASSDLGLAGVYEQYF

V gene: TRBV2
clone size: .
D gene: TRBD2
J gene: TRBJ2-2
CDR3 DNA: TGTGCCAGCAGTTGGACTAGCGGGTACACCGGGGAGCTGTTTTTT
CDR3 protein: CASSWTSGYTGELFF

V gene: TRBV19
clone size: once
D gene: TRBD1
J gene: TRBJ1-5
CDR3 DNA: TGTGCCAGTACTAAAATGGACAGGGGGAAGAATCAGCCCCAGCATTTT
CDR3 protein: CASTKMDRGKNQPQHF

V gene: TRBV9
clone size: .
D gene: TRBD1
J gene: TRBJ2-3
CDR3 DNA: TGTGCCAGCAGCGGACAGGGAGTTTCAGCGAATACGCAGTATTTT
CDR3 protein: CASSGQGVSANTQYF

V gene: TRBV6-6
clone size: .
D gene: TRBD2
J gene: TRBJ2-7
CDR3 DNA: TGTGCCAGCAGCCGATCCGGGACTAGCGGGAGGGCCCCCTACGAGCAGTACTTC
CDR3 protein: CASSRSGTSGRAPYEQYF

V gene: TRBV5-1
clone size: .
D gene: .
J gene: TRBJ1-1
CDR3 DNA: TGCGCCAGCAGCGCCTCCGGGGGAGACACTGAAGCTTTCTTT
CDR3 protein: CASSASGGDTEAFF

V gene: TRBV7-9
clone size: .
D gene: TRBD2
J gene: TRBJ2-3
CDR3 DNA: TGTGCCAGCAGCCCCCCTTTTGGGGAGGGAGTAGATACGCAGTATTTT
CDR3 protein: CASSPPFGEGVDTQYF

V gene: TRBV11-2
clone size: .
D gene: .
J gene: TRBJ2-7
CDR3 DNA: TGTGCCAGCAGCTTCCCCCTAAACAGGGCCTACGAGCAGTACTTC
CDR3 protein: CASSFPLNRAYEQYF

V gene: TRBV5-1
clone size: once
D gene: .
J gene: TRBJ2-7
CDR3 DNA: TGCGCCAGCAGCTTGTATTTTCAGGGTGCCCCCTACGAGCAGTACTTC
CDR3 protein: CASSLYFQGAPYEQYF

V gene: TRBV7-7
clone size: .
D gene: TRBD1
J gene: TRBJ2-5
CDR3 DNA: TGTGCTAGCAGCCAGGGACAGTACCAAGAGACCCAGTACTTC
CDR3 protein: CASSQGQYQETQYF

V gene: TRBV29-1
clone size: .
D gene: TRBD2
J gene: TRBJ2-7
CDR3 DNA: TGCAGCGTGCGCGGACTAGCGGGAAACGAGCAGTACTTC
CDR3 protein: CSVRGLAGNEQYF

V gene: TRBV6-1
clone size: .
D gene: .
J gene: TRBJ2-7
CDR3 DNA: TGTGCCAGCAGTGAAGGGCCAGGGGTGCTCGCCTACGAGCAGTACTTC
CDR3 protein: CASSEGPGVLAYEQYF

V gene: TRBV12-3/TRBV12-4
clone size: .
D gene: .
J gene: TRBJ1-1
CDR3 DNA: TGTGCCAGCAGCCCATCAGTCCGATTTGAAGCTTTCTTT
CDR3 protein: CASSPSVRFEAFF

V gene: TRBV5-1
clone size: .
D gene: TRBD2
J gene: TRBJ2-1
CDR3 DNA: TGCGCCAGCAGCTTGTCGGGGGGGTTGGATGAGCAGTTCTTC
CDR3 protein: CASSLSGGLDEQFF

V gene: TRBV4-1
clone size: .
D gene: .
J gene: TRBJ2-1
CDR3 DNA: TGCGCCAGCAGCCAAGATCGGGGATTCGAGCAGTTCTTC
CDR3 protein: CASSQDRGFEQFF

V gene: TRBV7-8
clone size: .
D gene: .
J gene: TRBJ2-1
CDR3 DNA: TGTGCCAGCAGCTTAGGGGAGGGACACTACAATGAGCAGTTCTTC
CDR3 protein: CASSLGEGHYNEQFF

V gene: TRBV6-1
clone size: .
D gene: TRBD2
J gene: TRBJ2-7
CDR3 DNA: TGTGCCAGCAGTGCGTACGGGGGGGTAGAAGCCTACGAGCAGTACTTC
CDR3 protein: CASSAYGGVEAYEQYF

V gene: TRBV4-1
clone size: .
D gene: .
J gene: TRBJ1-1
CDR3 DNA: TGCGCCAGCAGCCAAGTTCGGGGTCGTCACACTGAAGCTTTCTTT
CDR3 protein: CASSQVRGRHTEAFF

V gene: TRBV3-1/TRBV3-2
clone size: .
D gene: .
J gene: TRBJ1-1
CDR3 DNA: TGTGCCAGCCGGGGGGGGGCAGGCACTGAAGCTTTCTTT
CDR3 protein: CASRGGAGTEAFF

V gene: TRBV11-2
clone size: .
D gene: TRBD2
J gene: TRBJ2-1
CDR3 DNA: TGTGCCAGCAGCCCTCCTAGCGGATCCTACAATGAGCAGTTCTTC
CDR3 protein: CASSPPSGSYNEQFF

V gene: TRBV11-2
clone size: .
D gene: TRBD2
J gene: TRBJ2-1
CDR3 DNA: TGTGCCAGCAGCTTAGGGTTTAGCGGGAGAGGAAATGAGCAGTTCTTC
CDR3 protein: CASSLGFSGRGNEQFF

V gene: TRBV5-1
clone size: .
D gene: TRBD1
J gene: TRBJ2-1
CDR3 DNA: TGCGCCAGCAGCCCGGGACAGGGGACATACAATGAGCAGTTCTTC
CDR3 protein: CASSPGQGTYNEQFF

V gene: TRBV10-1
clone size: .
D gene: .
J gene: TRBJ2-3
CDR3 DNA: TGCGCCAGCAGTGAGGGACAGTTGGCCGGCACAGATACGCAGTATTTT
CDR3 protein: CASSEGQLAGTDTQYF

V gene: TRBV6-5
clone size: .
D gene: .
J gene: TRBJ2-7
CDR3 DNA: TGTGCCAGCACTCGAGGGAAAGGGCCCTCCTACGAGCAGTACTTC
CDR3 protein: CASTRGKGPSYEQYF